Listed below are T cell receptor beta chains from one sample, sequenced in a study of cytomegalovirus exposure and HLA in healthy donors. Method: immunoSEQ multiplex PCR; TCRdb's copy keeps in-frame clones and lacks some. The data contain tens of thousands of clones, approximately 80% of them singletons. Sample: PBMCs. The receptors were gathered from a woman in her thirties or forties in good health and CMV-seronegative. Each CDR3 is given with its conserved first and last residue. Fields, in order: CDR3 length, clone size, V gene, D gene, J gene, CDR3 protein, CDR3 DNA. The D gene is left open where the match is weak. A clone size is listed for some rows: how often the clone was seen (once, few, many), or a class if it is expanded.

17	-	TRBV28	-	TRBJ2-4	CASIPAASGQEENIQYF	TGTGCCAGCATTCCGGCGGCCTCCGGACAAGAGGAGAACATTCAGTACTTC
17	-	TRBV9	-	TRBJ1-1	CASSVVNSTGLNTEAFF	TGTGCCAGCAGCGTAGTGAACAGCACAGGTTTAAACACTGAAGCTTTCTTT
13	-	TRBV11-3	-	TRBJ2-2	CASSLRQVDELFF	TGTGCCAGCAGCTTACGGCAGGTTGACGAGCTGTTTTTT
15	once	TRBV19	TRBD1	TRBJ1-5	CASRLPGQGNQPQHF	TGTGCCAGTAGACTTCCGGGACAGGGGAATCAGCCCCAGCATTTT
15	-	TRBV28	-	TRBJ1-4	CASSPHLGDNEKLFF	TGTGCCAGCAGCCCCCATTTGGGAGATAATGAAAAACTGTTTTTT
14	few	TRBV5-1	-	TRBJ2-7	CASSFRDISYEQYF	TGCGCCAGCAGCTTCCGGGACATCTCCTACGAGCAGTACTTC
15	-	TRBV19	TRBD1	TRBJ2-2	CASSSWTGNTGELFF	TGTGCCAGTAGTTCGTGGACAGGGAACACCGGGGAGCTGTTTTTT
13	-	TRBV11-3	TRBD2	TRBJ2-3	CASSWRETDTQYF	TGTGCCAGCAGCTGGCGGGAGACAGATACGCAGTATTTT
13	-	TRBV11-2	-	TRBJ2-7	CASSLTGSHEQYF	TGTGCCAGCAGCTTGACGGGGAGTCACGAGCAGTACTTC
15	-	TRBV5-1	TRBD1	TRBJ2-2	CASSLEGAGTGELFF	TGCGCCAGCAGCTTGGAGGGGGCGGGCACCGGGGAGCTGTTTTTT
17	-	TRBV18	TRBD2	TRBJ2-1	CASSPRLAGGAYNEQFF	TGTGCCAGCTCACCGAGGCTAGCGGGGGGGGCCTACAATGAGCAGTTCTTC
15	-	TRBV11-2	TRBD2	TRBJ2-1	CASSLGRAGGGEQFF	TGTGCCAGCAGCTTAGGTCGAGCGGGAGGTGGTGAGCAGTTCTTC
16	-	TRBV6-5	-	TRBJ1-3	CASSYAPDAGGNTIYF	TGTGCCAGCAGTTACGCGCCGGACGCAGGGGGAAACACCATATATTTT
19	-	TRBV5-1	TRBD2	TRBJ2-7	CASSLLRGGLVAGTYEQYF	TGCGCCAGCAGCTTGCTTCGGGGTGGATTAGTAGCGGGGACCTACGAGCAGTACTTC
16	few	TRBV4-2	TRBD2	TRBJ2-3	CASSQWEREITDTQYF	TGTGCCAGCAGCCAATGGGAGCGGGAGATAACAGATACGCAGTATTTT
16	-	TRBV19	TRBD1	TRBJ2-5	CASSRRTGGLGETQYF	TGTGCCAGTAGTCGCCGGACAGGGGGTTTGGGGGAGACCCAGTACTTC
15	-	TRBV5-6	TRBD1	TRBJ1-1	CASSWLGTGIPEAFF	TGTGCCAGCAGCTGGCTGGGGACAGGGATTCCTGAAGCTTTCTTT
16	once	TRBV6-6	-	TRBJ1-4	CASSYTSGALNEKLFF	TGTGCCAGCAGTTATACCTCAGGGGCTCTTAATGAAAAACTGTTTTTT
18	-	TRBV4-2	TRBD2	TRBJ2-5	CASSHPWSVAGGQETQYF	TGTGCCAGCAGCCACCCATGGTCAGTAGCGGGAGGGCAAGAGACCCAGTACTTC
17	-	TRBV21-1	-	TRBJ2-7	CARTLPGVGLGLIEQYF	TGTGCCAGAACTCTTCCGGGGGTAGGGCTAGGATTGATCGAGCAGTACTTC
15	-	TRBV6-6	TRBD2	TRBJ2-1	CASSFQGLAGDEQFF	TGTGCCAGCAGTTTCCAAGGACTAGCGGGAGACGAGCAGTTCTTC
16	-	TRBV6-5	TRBD2	TRBJ2-7	CASSYSGSGSPNEQYF	TGTGCCAGCAGTTACTCGGGTAGCGGGAGTCCCAACGAGCAGTACTTC
13	-	TRBV28	TRBD1	TRBJ1-2	CASSETGDYGYTF	TGTGCCAGCAGTGAGACAGGGGACTATGGCTACACCTTC
14	-	TRBV27	-	TRBJ1-2	CASKKWGPNYGYTF	TGTGCCAGCAAGAAGTGGGGGCCTAACTATGGCTACACCTTC
14	-	TRBV28	TRBD1	TRBJ2-3	CASSQTGFTDTQYF	TGTGCCAGCAGCCAGACAGGGTTCACAGATACGCAGTATTTT
14	-	TRBV7-3	-	TRBJ1-5	CASRDGQKAQPQHF	TGTGCCAGCAGAGACGGACAGAAAGCTCAGCCCCAGCATTTT
15	-	TRBV5-6	TRBD1	TRBJ1-2	CASSPGTGANYGYTF	TGTGCCAGCAGCCCTGGGACAGGAGCTAACTATGGCTACACCTTC
15	-	TRBV19	TRBD1	TRBJ1-1	CASSIGWTGPTEAFF	TGTGCCAGTAGTATAGGTTGGACAGGGCCCACTGAAGCTTTCTTT
15	-	TRBV18	-	TRBJ2-3	CASSPPGPGVATQYF	TGTGCCAGCTCACCACCTGGGCCGGGAGTGGCTACGCAGTATTTT
15	few	TRBV5-1	TRBD2	TRBJ2-2	CASSLTAGGSGELFF	TGCGCCAGCAGCTTGACTGCGGGAGGTTCCGGGGAGCTGTTTTTT
16	few	TRBV9	-	TRBJ1-2	CASSVQGHQKNYGYTF	TGTGCCAGCAGCGTTCAAGGACACCAAAAAAACTATGGCTACACCTTC
17	-	TRBV19	-	TRBJ2-1	CASRNMLQGYSYNEQFF	TGTGCCAGTAGGAATATGCTACAGGGATACTCCTACAATGAGCAGTTCTTC
16	once	TRBV6-4	TRBD1	TRBJ1-2	CASSPVWDRPTYGYTF	TGTGCCAGCAGCCCCGTATGGGACAGGCCGACCTATGGCTACACCTTC
15	-	TRBV6-6	TRBD1	TRBJ1-5	CASSYSGTGLQPQHF	TGTGCCAGCAGTTACTCGGGGACAGGGTTACAGCCCCAGCATTTT
15	-	TRBV30	TRBD1	TRBJ1-5	CAWKERDRFNQPQHF	TGTGCCTGGAAGGAAAGGGACAGGTTTAATCAGCCCCAGCATTTT
17	once	TRBV27	-	TRBJ2-4	CASSPYRTGTGGNIQYF	TGTGCCAGCAGTCCCTATCGGACAGGGACGGGGGGTAACATTCAGTACTTC
15	-	TRBV5-1	TRBD2	TRBJ2-3	CASSLGLAAKDTQYF	TGCGCCAGCAGCTTGGGACTAGCGGCCAAAGATACGCAGTATTTT
12	-	TRBV27	-	TRBJ1-2	CATLQGNYGYTF	TGTGCCACCCTCCAGGGGAACTATGGCTACACCTTC
11	-	TRBV2	-	TRBJ2-5	CASTGSETQYF	TGTGCCAGCACGGGTAGTGAGACCCAGTACTTC
16	medium-sized	TRBV6-1	-	TRBJ1-2	CASSEAAGKPSYGYTF	TGTGCCAGCAGTGAAGCGGCAGGGAAGCCCTCCTATGGCTACACCTTC
14	-	TRBV6-5	-	TRBJ1-2	CASSYMDTNYGYTF	TGTGCCAGCAGTTACATGGACACTAACTATGGCTACACCTTC
16	once	TRBV7-2	TRBD2	TRBJ2-7	CASSLRTSGRTYEQYF	TGTGCCAGCAGCTTACGGACTAGCGGGAGGACCTACGAGCAGTACTTC
16	once	TRBV4-2	-	TRBJ2-7	CASSPSRARDSYEQYF	TGTGCCAGCAGCCCCTCCCGGGCGCGGGACTCCTACGAGCAGTACTTC
15	-	TRBV6-1	TRBD1	TRBJ1-2	CASRTGTGRSYGYTF	TGTGCCAGCAGGACCGGGACAGGGAGGTCCTATGGCTACACCTTC
14	-	TRBV7-6	-	TRBJ1-1	CASSEAGSGTEAFF	TGTGCCAGCAGCGAAGCAGGGTCGGGTACTGAAGCTTTCTTT
15	-	TRBV28	TRBD1	TRBJ1-1	CASSTPGQGFPEAFF	TGTGCCAGCAGTACGCCGGGACAGGGGTTCCCTGAAGCTTTCTTT
16	-	TRBV5-1	TRBD1	TRBJ2-1	CASSLNPGQGKDEQFF	TGCGCCAGCAGTCTTAATCCGGGACAGGGTAAAGATGAGCAGTTCTTC